This is a list of T cell receptor beta chains from one sample in a study of shared clonotypes between healthy human individuals. Using immunoSEQ multiplex PCR, the repertoire was profiled, and TCRdb retains in-frame clones only, with some absent. The repertoire has 2.3 million or so clones, just over 90% of them found once; the top ten carry 0.39%. Sequenced material: naive CD4+ T cells from PBMCs. The receptors here all came from a young man in good health. Some clones in this sample may be carry-over from other donors' samples. CDR3s include the opening cysteine and the closing phenylalanine or tryptophan. Fields, in order: D gene, V gene, J gene, clone size, CDR3 DNA, CDR3 protein. D genes are given only for firm matches. Expanded clones get a size class; other rows say once, few or many, or leave the size out.

d_call: -; v_call: TRBV27; j_call: TRBJ1-1; clone_size: -; cdr3_nt: TGTGCCAGCAGTTTCGGCCGGCGGTTGAACACTGAAGCTTTCTTT; cdr3_aa: CASSFGRRLNTEAFF
d_call: TRBD2; v_call: TRBV2; j_call: TRBJ2-7; clone_size: -; cdr3_nt: TGTGCCAGCAGCAACGGGAGGGCAGGGTACGAGCAGTACTTC; cdr3_aa: CASSNGRAGYEQYF
d_call: -; v_call: TRBV6-5; j_call: TRBJ2-2; clone_size: -; cdr3_nt: TGTGCCAGCAGTCTTAAGGCTACGGGCACCGGGGAGCTGTTTTTT; cdr3_aa: CASSLKATGTGELFF
d_call: -; v_call: TRBV10-3; j_call: TRBJ2-7; clone_size: -; cdr3_nt: TGTGCCACCTCCAGGGACACAACCCACGAGCAGTACTTC; cdr3_aa: CATSRDTTHEQYF
d_call: -; v_call: TRBV30; j_call: TRBJ1-4; clone_size: -; cdr3_nt: TGTGCCTGGAGTGTACCGGCAGGCGGAGAAAAACTGTTTTTT; cdr3_aa: CAWSVPAGGEKLFF
d_call: TRBD2; v_call: TRBV5-6; j_call: TRBJ2-3; clone_size: -; cdr3_nt: TGTGCCAGCAGCTTGGCCGGGACTACCAGCCGGGCAGATACGCAGTATTTT; cdr3_aa: CASSLAGTTSRADTQYF
d_call: TRBD2; v_call: TRBV7-8; j_call: TRBJ2-7; clone_size: once; cdr3_nt: TGTGCCAGCAGCTTGGGGACTAGCGGGCTGTACGAGCAGTACTTC; cdr3_aa: CASSLGTSGLYEQYF
d_call: TRBD2; v_call: TRBV5-6; j_call: TRBJ2-1; clone_size: -; cdr3_nt: TGTGCCAGCAGCTTGCGGTCATACCGTAGCGGGATTAACAATGAGCAGTTCTTC; cdr3_aa: CASSLRSYRSGINNEQFF
d_call: TRBD1; v_call: TRBV10-3; j_call: TRBJ2-6; clone_size: -; cdr3_nt: TGTGCCATCAGCGACACAGGGGCCGGGGCCAACGTCCTGACTTTC; cdr3_aa: CAISDTGAGANVLTF
d_call: -; v_call: TRBV9; j_call: TRBJ1-2; clone_size: few; cdr3_nt: TGTGCCAGCAGCGGCGACATGCCCCACTATGGCTACACCTTC; cdr3_aa: CASSGDMPHYGYTF
d_call: TRBD1; v_call: TRBV7-9; j_call: TRBJ2-6; clone_size: -; cdr3_nt: TGTGCCAGTTGGGACAGGGCGGTCTCTGGGGCCAACGTCCTGACTTTC; cdr3_aa: CASWDRAVSGANVLTF
d_call: -; v_call: TRBV5-6; j_call: TRBJ2-2; clone_size: -; cdr3_nt: TGTGCCAGCAGCTTTCCCGGGGTCGGTGGCACCGGGGAGCTGTTTTTT; cdr3_aa: CASSFPGVGGTGELFF
d_call: -; v_call: TRBV7-3; j_call: TRBJ2-1; clone_size: -; cdr3_nt: TGTGCCAGCAGCTTAGTCCGGGGCGATGAGCAGTTCTTC; cdr3_aa: CASSLVRGDEQFF
d_call: -; v_call: TRBV5-1; j_call: TRBJ1-2; clone_size: -; cdr3_nt: TGCGCCAGCAGCTATGCTACCTGGGATGGCTACACCTTC; cdr3_aa: CASSYATWDGYTF
d_call: -; v_call: TRBV19; j_call: TRBJ2-6; clone_size: -; cdr3_nt: TGTGCCAGCGTGGGGCTCTCTGGGGCCAACGTCCTGACTTTC; cdr3_aa: CASVGLSGANVLTF
d_call: TRBD2; v_call: TRBV7-2; j_call: TRBJ2-1; clone_size: -; cdr3_nt: TGTGCCAGCAGCCCGGGACTAGCGCCTTCCTACAATGAGCAGTTCTTC; cdr3_aa: CASSPGLAPSYNEQFF
d_call: TRBD2; v_call: TRBV5-1; j_call: TRBJ2-1; clone_size: -; cdr3_nt: TGCGCCAGCAGCTTGGCCTATAGCGGGCGCTACAATGAGCAGTTCTTC; cdr3_aa: CASSLAYSGRYNEQFF
d_call: TRBD2; v_call: TRBV7-9; j_call: TRBJ2-3; clone_size: -; cdr3_nt: TGTGCCAGCAGATGGTCCGGGAGGGCCTCGACAGATACGCAGTATTTT; cdr3_aa: CASRWSGRASTDTQYF
d_call: TRBD1; v_call: TRBV11-3; j_call: TRBJ2-1; clone_size: once; cdr3_nt: TGTGCCAGCAGCAGACAGGGGGCAAGCTACAATGAGCAGTTCTTC; cdr3_aa: CASSRQGASYNEQFF
d_call: -; v_call: TRBV6-5; j_call: TRBJ1-4; clone_size: -; cdr3_nt: TGTGCCAGCAGTTACTCAACGGGAGGAAAACTGTTTTTT; cdr3_aa: CASSYSTGGKLFF
d_call: TRBD1; v_call: TRBV28; j_call: TRBJ1-1; clone_size: -; cdr3_nt: TGTGCCAGCAGTTCGTTCGGACAGGGATACACTGAAGCTTTCTTT; cdr3_aa: CASSSFGQGYTEAFF
d_call: TRBD1; v_call: TRBV28; j_call: TRBJ2-7; clone_size: -; cdr3_nt: TGTGCCAGCAGTCCCGGGACAGGGGGCACCGAGCAGTACTTC; cdr3_aa: CASSPGTGGTEQYF